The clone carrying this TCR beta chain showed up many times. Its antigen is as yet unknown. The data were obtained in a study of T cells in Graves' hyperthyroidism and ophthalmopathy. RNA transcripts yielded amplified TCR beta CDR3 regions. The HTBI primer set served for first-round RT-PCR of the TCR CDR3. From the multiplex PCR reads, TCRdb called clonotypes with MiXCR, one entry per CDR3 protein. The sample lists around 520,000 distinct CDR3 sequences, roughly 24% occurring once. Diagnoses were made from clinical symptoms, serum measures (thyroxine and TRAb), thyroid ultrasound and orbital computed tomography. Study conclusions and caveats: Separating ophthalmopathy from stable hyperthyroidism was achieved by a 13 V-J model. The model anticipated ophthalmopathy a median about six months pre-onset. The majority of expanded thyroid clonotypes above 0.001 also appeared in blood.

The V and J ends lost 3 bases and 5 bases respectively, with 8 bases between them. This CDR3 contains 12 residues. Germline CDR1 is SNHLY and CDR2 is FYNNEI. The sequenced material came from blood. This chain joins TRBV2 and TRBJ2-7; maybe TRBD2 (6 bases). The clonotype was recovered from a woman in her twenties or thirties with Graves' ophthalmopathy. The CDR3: CASSDSGDEQYF. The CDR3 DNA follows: TGTGCCAGCAGTGATTCGGGGGACGAGCAGTACTTC. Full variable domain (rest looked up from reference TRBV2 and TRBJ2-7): EPEVTQTPSHQVTQMGQEVILRCVPISNHLYFYWYRQILGQKVEFLVSFYNNEISEKSEIFDDQFSVERPDGSNFTLKIRSTKLEDSAMYFCASSDSGDEQYFGPGTRLTVT.